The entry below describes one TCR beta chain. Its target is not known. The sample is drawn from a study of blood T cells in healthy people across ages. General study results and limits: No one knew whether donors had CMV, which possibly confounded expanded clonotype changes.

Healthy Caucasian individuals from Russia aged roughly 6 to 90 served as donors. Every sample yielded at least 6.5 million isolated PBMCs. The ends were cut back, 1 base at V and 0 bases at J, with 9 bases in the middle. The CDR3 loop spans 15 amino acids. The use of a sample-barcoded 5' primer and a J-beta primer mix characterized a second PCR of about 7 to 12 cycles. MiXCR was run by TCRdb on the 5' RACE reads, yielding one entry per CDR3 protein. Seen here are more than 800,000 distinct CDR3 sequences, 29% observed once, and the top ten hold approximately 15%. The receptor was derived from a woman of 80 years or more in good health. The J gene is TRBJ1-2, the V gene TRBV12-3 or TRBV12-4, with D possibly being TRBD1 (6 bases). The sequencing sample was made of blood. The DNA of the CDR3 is TGTGCCAGCAGTTTAGGGGACATAGCTAACTATGGCTACACCTTC. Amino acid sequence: CASSLGDIANYGYTF.